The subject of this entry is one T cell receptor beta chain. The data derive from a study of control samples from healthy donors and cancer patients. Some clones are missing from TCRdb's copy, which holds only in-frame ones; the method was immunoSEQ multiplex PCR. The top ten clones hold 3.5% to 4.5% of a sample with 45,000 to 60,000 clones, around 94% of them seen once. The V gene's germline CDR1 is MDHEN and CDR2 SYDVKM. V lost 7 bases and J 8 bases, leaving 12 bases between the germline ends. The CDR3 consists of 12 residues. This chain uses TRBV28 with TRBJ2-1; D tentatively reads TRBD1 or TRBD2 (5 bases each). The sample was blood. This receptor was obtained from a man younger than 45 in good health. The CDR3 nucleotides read TGTGCCAGCAATGGGGGAGAGCATGAGCAGTTCTTC. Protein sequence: CASNGGEHEQFF. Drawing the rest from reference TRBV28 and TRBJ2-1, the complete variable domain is DVKVTQSSRYLVKRTGEKVFLECVQDMDHENMFWYRQDPGLGLRLIYFSYDVKMKEKGDIPEGYSVSREKKERFSLILESASTNQTSMYLCASNGGEHEQFFGPGTRLTVL.